One sample yielded the 4 T cell receptor beta chains listed below, sequenced in a study of response to subunit inactivated influenza vaccine. TCRdb re-called the RT-PCR reads with MiXCR, one entry per CDR3 protein. The table shows 200,000 to 300,000 distinct CDR3 sequences, with 12% occurring only once. Material: non-naive T cells sorted from PBMCs, obtained 14 to 15 days before vaccination. The receptors come from a middle-aged man who received an inactivated influenza vaccine.

The J gene is TRBJ1-3, the V gene TRBV5-8; D uncertain. The CDR3 totals 14 residues. Germline V lookup: CDR1 SGHTS, CDR2 YDEGEE. V shed 0 bases and J shed 0 bases, with 4 bases lying between them. This CDR3 reads CASSLAYSGNTIYF. In nucleotides, the CDR3 is TGTGCCAGCAGCTTGGCCTACTCTGGAAACACCATATATTTT.

This clonotype was observed at least ten times. The J gene is TRBJ2-7, the V gene TRBV4-2; the D gene could be TRBD1 or TRBD2 (5 bases each). This CDR3 is 13 amino acids long. Trimming stripped 8 bases from V and 6 bases from J, with 17 bases between. Germline V gene sequence: CDR1 LGHNA, CDR2 YNFKEQ. CDR3 sequence (DNA): TGTGCCAGCGACACGGGGATGAGGGGCGAGCAGTACTTC. It specifies CASDTGMRGEQYF.

This clonotype was seen more than once but under ten times. This sequence joins TRBV5-8 and TRBJ1-5; TRBD1 is a possible D gene (5 bases). The V gene lost 0 bases and the J gene lost 7 bases, with 14 bases spanning the gap. The CDR3 sequence is 15 residues long. Germline V CDR1 and CDR2: SGHTS, YDEGEE. The CDR3 bases are TGTGCCAGCAGCTTGGCCGGGGGTTTGGGGCAGCCCCAGCATTTT. Residues: CASSLAGGLGQPQHF.

This clonotype came up many times. CDR3 sequence (DNA): TGCGCCAGCAGCCTGGATGATGACAGGGCCTACGAGCAGTACTTC. Translated: CASSLDDDRAYEQYF. The chain has TRBV4-3 and TRBJ2-7, with 7 bases that match TRBD1. The germline V gene encodes CDR1 LGHNA and CDR2 YSLEER. The CDR3 sequence is 15 residues long. J gave up 2 bases and V 4 bases, and 8 bases lay outside the gene matches.